This is a list of T cell receptor beta chains from one sample in a study of beta chain features in type 1 diabetes. The table came from immunoSEQ multiplex PCR; TCRdb's copy has only in-frame clones and leaves some out. The repertoire holds 150,000 to 170,000 clones, with roughly 8% as singletons. Sequences were obtained from central memory CD4+ T cells from blood. All receptors derive from a man between 18 and 29 years old in good health. Both conserved end residues are part of each CDR3. Fields, in order: J gene, V gene, clone size, D gene, CDR3 length, CDR3 protein, CDR3 DNA. The D gene is left open where the match is weak. Not every row has a clone size; where given, it reads once, few, many or a size class.

j_call: TRBJ1-2; v_call: TRBV7-3; clone_size: -; d_call: -; cdr3_length: 14; cdr3_aa: CASSPGTSSGGYTF; cdr3_nt: TGTGCCAGCAGCCCCGGGACATCCTCGGGGGGCTACACCTTC
j_call: TRBJ2-5; v_call: TRBV11-1; clone_size: -; d_call: -; cdr3_length: 16; cdr3_aa: CASSLSIRGSGETQYF; cdr3_nt: TGTGCCAGCAGCTTATCTATCCGGGGGTCCGGGGAGACCCAGTACTTC
j_call: TRBJ2-5; v_call: TRBV29-1; clone_size: -; d_call: -; cdr3_length: 11; cdr3_aa: CSVGAGETQYF; cdr3_nt: TGCAGCGTTGGGGCGGGCGAGACCCAGTACTTC
j_call: TRBJ1-1; v_call: TRBV4-2; clone_size: few; d_call: TRBD1; cdr3_length: 14; cdr3_aa: CASSLQGAVTEAFF; cdr3_nt: TGTGCCAGCAGCCTGCAGGGGGCTGTCACTGAAGCTTTCTTT
j_call: TRBJ2-1; v_call: TRBV5-1; clone_size: -; d_call: TRBD2; cdr3_length: 16; cdr3_aa: CASSPGLAGAPNEQFF; cdr3_nt: TGCGCCAGCAGCCCGGGACTAGCGGGGGCTCCCAATGAGCAGTTCTTC
j_call: TRBJ2-5; v_call: TRBV30; clone_size: few; d_call: -; cdr3_length: 14; cdr3_aa: CAWSDSGVRETQYF; cdr3_nt: TGTGCCTGGAGCGACAGTGGGGTGAGGGAGACCCAGTACTTC
j_call: TRBJ2-7; v_call: TRBV5-4; clone_size: few; d_call: -; cdr3_length: 17; cdr3_aa: CASSRGSGGGSTYEQYF; cdr3_nt: TGTGCCAGCAGCCGGGGATCGGGCGGGGGCTCAACCTACGAGCAGTACTTC
j_call: TRBJ1-5; v_call: TRBV12-5; clone_size: -; d_call: -; cdr3_length: 16; cdr3_aa: CASGLVRVAGNQPQHF; cdr3_nt: TGTGCTAGTGGTTTGGTACGGGTCGCAGGGAATCAGCCCCAGCATTTT
j_call: TRBJ1-1; v_call: TRBV7-2; clone_size: -; d_call: -; cdr3_length: 14; cdr3_aa: CASSLDRAKAEAFF; cdr3_nt: TGTGCCAGCAGCTTAGACAGGGCGAAGGCTGAAGCTTTCTTT
j_call: TRBJ2-7; v_call: TRBV28; clone_size: -; d_call: TRBD2; cdr3_length: 17; cdr3_aa: CASMGAHVAGGTYEQYF; cdr3_nt: TGTGCCAGCATGGGCGCTCATGTAGCGGGGGGGACCTACGAGCAGTACTTC
j_call: TRBJ2-3; v_call: TRBV5-1; clone_size: -; d_call: TRBD1; cdr3_length: 16; cdr3_aa: CASSYTGGGSPDTQYF; cdr3_nt: TGCGCCAGCAGCTATACAGGGGGCGGTTCGCCAGATACGCAGTATTTT
j_call: TRBJ2-3; v_call: TRBV5-1; clone_size: many; d_call: -; cdr3_length: 16; cdr3_aa: CASSLESRGGADTQYF; cdr3_nt: TGCGCCAGCAGCTTGGAGTCTAGAGGTGGTGCAGATACGCAGTATTTT
j_call: TRBJ1-2; v_call: TRBV6-5; clone_size: -; d_call: -; cdr3_length: 12; cdr3_aa: CASSRDNYGYTF; cdr3_nt: TGTGCCAGCAGTCGGGATAACTATGGCTACACCTTC
j_call: TRBJ2-5; v_call: TRBV27; clone_size: -; d_call: TRBD1; cdr3_length: 16; cdr3_aa: CASSYSGQGYQETQYF; cdr3_nt: TGTGCCAGCAGTTACTCGGGACAGGGATACCAAGAGACCCAGTACTTC
j_call: TRBJ2-5; v_call: TRBV14; clone_size: -; d_call: -; cdr3_length: 14; cdr3_aa: CASSQLWGPGTQYF; cdr3_nt: TGTGCCAGCAGTCAACTCTGGGGGCCGGGGACCCAGTACTTC
j_call: TRBJ2-7; v_call: TRBV6-6; clone_size: few; d_call: TRBD2; cdr3_length: 15; cdr3_aa: CASSYNGLAGVEQYF; cdr3_nt: TGTGCCAGCAGTTACAACGGACTAGCGGGAGTCGAGCAGTACTTC
j_call: TRBJ2-7; v_call: TRBV6-5; clone_size: few; d_call: TRBD2; cdr3_length: 14; cdr3_aa: CASSFRGGYYEQYF; cdr3_nt: TGTGCCAGCAGTTTTCGGGGGGGGTACTACGAGCAGTACTTC
j_call: TRBJ2-5; v_call: TRBV7-3; clone_size: -; d_call: TRBD2; cdr3_length: 15; cdr3_aa: CASSPIAGGAETQYF; cdr3_nt: TGTGCCAGCAGCCCTATAGCGGGGGGGGCCGAGACCCAGTACTTC
j_call: TRBJ1-1; v_call: TRBV6-5; clone_size: -; d_call: TRBD1; cdr3_length: 15; cdr3_aa: CASSSGRQGGTEAFF; cdr3_nt: TGTGCCAGCAGTTCGGGAAGACAGGGAGGCACTGAAGCTTTCTTT
j_call: TRBJ2-4; v_call: TRBV6-1; clone_size: -; d_call: TRBD1; cdr3_length: 17; cdr3_aa: CASSEVWTGSVKNIQYF; cdr3_nt: TGTGCCAGCAGTGAAGTGTGGACAGGATCAGTCAAAAACATTCAGTACTTC
j_call: TRBJ2-5; v_call: TRBV28; clone_size: many; d_call: TRBD1; cdr3_length: 14; cdr3_aa: CASSKDRASLGQYF; cdr3_nt: TGTGCCAGCAGTAAGGACAGGGCGTCCCTTGGCCAGTACTTC
j_call: TRBJ2-6; v_call: TRBV28; clone_size: -; d_call: -; cdr3_length: 15; cdr3_aa: CASSPAGAGANVLTF; cdr3_nt: TGTGCCAGCAGCCCCGCAGGGGCTGGGGCCAACGTCCTGACTTTC
j_call: TRBJ2-1; v_call: TRBV28; clone_size: many; d_call: TRBD1; cdr3_length: 14; cdr3_aa: CASSIEGAINEQFF; cdr3_nt: TGTGCCAGCTCAATCGAGGGGGCTATCAATGAGCAGTTCTTC
j_call: TRBJ2-7; v_call: TRBV28; clone_size: once; d_call: TRBD2; cdr3_length: 17; cdr3_aa: CASSLLRGGSGTYEQYF; cdr3_nt: TGTGCCAGCAGTTTACTTCGGGGGGGTTCGGGAACCTACGAGCAGTACTTC
j_call: TRBJ1-5; v_call: TRBV27; clone_size: few; d_call: TRBD1; cdr3_length: 15; cdr3_aa: CASRPGQGKNQPQHF; cdr3_nt: TGTGCCAGCAGGCCCGGACAGGGGAAGAATCAGCCCCAGCATTTT
j_call: TRBJ2-5; v_call: TRBV18; clone_size: many; d_call: -; cdr3_length: 13; cdr3_aa: CASSPPSEETQYF; cdr3_nt: TGTGCCAGCTCACCACCTAGCGAGGAGACCCAGTACTTC
j_call: TRBJ1-5; v_call: TRBV28; clone_size: few; d_call: TRBD1; cdr3_length: 13; cdr3_aa: CASSEDRDRPQHF; cdr3_nt: TGTGCCAGCAGTGAGGACAGGGACAGGCCCCAGCATTTT
j_call: TRBJ2-3; v_call: TRBV28; clone_size: few; d_call: -; cdr3_length: 12; cdr3_aa: CASSSYTDTQYF; cdr3_nt: TGTGCCAGCAGTTCCTACACAGATACGCAGTATTTT
j_call: TRBJ2-6; v_call: TRBV7-2; clone_size: many; d_call: TRBD2; cdr3_length: 14; cdr3_aa: CASRRESGANVLTF; cdr3_nt: TGTGCCAGCAGGCGGGAGTCTGGGGCCAACGTCCTGACTTTC
j_call: TRBJ1-1; v_call: TRBV4-1; clone_size: many; d_call: -; cdr3_length: 11; cdr3_aa: CANTSSTEAFF; cdr3_nt: TGCGCCAATACGTCTAGCACTGAAGCTTTCTTT
j_call: TRBJ1-1; v_call: TRBV19; clone_size: -; d_call: -; cdr3_length: 17; cdr3_aa: CASSPMRGGRRSTEAFF; cdr3_nt: TGTGCCAGTAGCCCAATGCGGGGAGGGAGACGGAGCACTGAAGCTTTCTTT
j_call: TRBJ1-1; v_call: TRBV18; clone_size: few; d_call: -; cdr3_length: 14; cdr3_aa: CASWSRGSNTEAFF; cdr3_nt: TGTGCCAGCTGGAGCAGGGGCTCGAACACTGAAGCTTTCTTT
j_call: TRBJ2-3; v_call: TRBV4-3; clone_size: many; d_call: -; cdr3_length: 15; cdr3_aa: CASSQTTATAHTQYF; cdr3_nt: TGCGCCAGCAGCCAGACGACTGCGACAGCCCATACGCAGTATTTT
j_call: TRBJ1-2; v_call: TRBV5-4; clone_size: few; d_call: TRBD1; cdr3_length: 14; cdr3_aa: CASSPTGDSYGYTF; cdr3_nt: TGTGCCAGCAGTCCAACTGGGGACAGCTATGGCTACACCTTC
j_call: TRBJ2-7; v_call: TRBV4-3; clone_size: few; d_call: TRBD2; cdr3_length: 16; cdr3_aa: CASSQDVTSGRYEQYF; cdr3_nt: TGCGCCAGCAGCCAAGATGTGACTAGCGGGAGGTACGAGCAGTACTTC
j_call: TRBJ1-4; v_call: TRBV4-1; clone_size: -; d_call: TRBD1; cdr3_length: 15; cdr3_aa: CASSLMTGGNEKLFF; cdr3_nt: TGTGCCAGCAGCCTAATGACAGGGGGAAATGAAAAACTGTTTTTT
j_call: TRBJ1-1; v_call: TRBV18; clone_size: many; d_call: -; cdr3_length: 14; cdr3_aa: CASSPRGRATEAFF; cdr3_nt: TGTGCCAGCTCACCAAGGGGAAGGGCCACTGAAGCTTTCTTT
j_call: TRBJ2-6; v_call: TRBV5-1; clone_size: -; d_call: TRBD1; cdr3_length: 19; cdr3_aa: CASSLGWDRGSSGANVLTF; cdr3_nt: TGCGCCAGCAGCTTGGGTTGGGACAGGGGAAGCTCTGGGGCCAACGTCCTGACTTTC
j_call: TRBJ1-2; v_call: TRBV29-1; clone_size: -; d_call: TRBD1; cdr3_length: 13; cdr3_aa: CSVGGQVRDGYTF; cdr3_nt: TGCAGCGTTGGGGGACAGGTTCGGGATGGCTACACCTTC
j_call: TRBJ2-7; v_call: TRBV5-1; clone_size: many; d_call: TRBD2; cdr3_length: 14; cdr3_aa: CASSLAGLVYEQYF; cdr3_nt: TGCGCCAGCAGCTTGGCGGGACTAGTCTACGAGCAGTACTTC
j_call: TRBJ2-7; v_call: TRBV15; clone_size: -; d_call: -; cdr3_length: 16; cdr3_aa: CATSRVTSFGSYEQYF; cdr3_nt: TGTGCCACCAGCAGAGTTACTAGTTTTGGGTCCTACGAGCAGTACTTC
j_call: TRBJ1-5; v_call: TRBV25-1; clone_size: -; d_call: -; cdr3_length: 12; cdr3_aa: CASRTGNQPQHF; cdr3_nt: TGTGCCAGCCGGACTGGCAATCAGCCCCAGCATTTT
j_call: TRBJ1-2; v_call: TRBV7-2; clone_size: -; d_call: TRBD1; cdr3_length: 15; cdr3_aa: CASSLGTGNNYGYTF; cdr3_nt: TGTGCCAGCAGCTTAGGGACAGGGAATAACTATGGCTACACCTTC
j_call: TRBJ1-3; v_call: TRBV7-9; clone_size: -; d_call: -; cdr3_length: 16; cdr3_aa: CASSSTQRAWGNTIYF; cdr3_nt: TGTGCCAGCAGTTCCACCCAGAGGGCTTGGGGAAACACCATATATTTT
j_call: TRBJ2-7; v_call: TRBV4-3; clone_size: many; d_call: TRBD1; cdr3_length: 14; cdr3_aa: CASSQVQGAGEQYF; cdr3_nt: TGCGCCAGCAGCCAAGTACAGGGGGCAGGGGAGCAGTACTTC
j_call: TRBJ1-1; v_call: TRBV5-4; clone_size: -; d_call: -; cdr3_length: 20; cdr3_aa: CASSLDLFSQGWIRNTEAFF; cdr3_nt: TGTGCCAGCAGCTTGGACTTATTTAGTCAGGGATGGATTCGGAACACTGAAGCTTTCTTT
j_call: TRBJ1-4; v_call: TRBV9; clone_size: -; d_call: -; cdr3_length: 14; cdr3_aa: CASSVQGTSEKLFF; cdr3_nt: TGTGCCAGCAGCGTACAGGGTACAAGTGAAAAACTGTTTTTT
j_call: TRBJ1-1; v_call: TRBV18; clone_size: few; d_call: -; cdr3_length: 14; cdr3_aa: CASSPQGMNTEAFF; cdr3_nt: TGTGCCAGCTCACCACAGGGGATGAACACTGAAGCTTTCTTT
j_call: TRBJ2-1; v_call: TRBV5-1; clone_size: few; d_call: -; cdr3_length: 12; cdr3_aa: CASSLGGYEQFF; cdr3_nt: TGCGCCAGCAGCTTGGGAGGGTATGAGCAGTTCTTC
j_call: TRBJ1-4; v_call: TRBV7-2; clone_size: -; d_call: -; cdr3_length: 15; cdr3_aa: CASSLVPRGNEKLFF; cdr3_nt: TGTGCCAGCAGCTTAGTCCCCAGGGGTAATGAAAAACTGTTTTTT
j_call: TRBJ2-5; v_call: TRBV4-3; clone_size: few; d_call: TRBD1; cdr3_length: 15; cdr3_aa: CASSQLTGGQETQYF; cdr3_nt: TGCGCCAGCAGCCAACTGACAGGGGGTCAAGAGACCCAGTACTTC
j_call: TRBJ1-1; v_call: TRBV19; clone_size: -; d_call: TRBD1; cdr3_length: 14; cdr3_aa: CASQGGQMNTEAFF; cdr3_nt: TGTGCCTCCCAGGGGGGACAGATGAACACTGAAGCTTTCTTT